This T cell receptor (beta chain) originates from a study of blood T cells in healthy people across ages. This clonotype was counted only a few times. Its antigen is not known. Study conclusions and caveats: As age increased, TCR beta diversity per million T cells fell in a roughly linear fashion.

The CDR3 contains 18 residues. Germline lookup yields CDR1 MNHNS and CDR2 SASEGT. V shed 5 bases and J shed 2 bases, with 21 bases lying between them. Alongside a J-beta primer mix, a sample-barcoded 5' primer served in a second PCR lasting about 7 to 12 cycles. TCRdb reprocessed the 5' RACE reads via MiXCR and lists one record per CDR3 protein. The sample lists over 750,000 distinct CDR3 sequences; just under 25% were seen once. In addition, the sample was reused for a study of T cells of mothers and their children. That paper adds: Normalized overlap was always slightly, never significantly, higher in related than unrelated mother-child pairs.

The sample comprised blood. This receptor was identified in a boy younger than 18 in good health. J is TRBJ2-2 and V is TRBV6-1, with D possibly matching TRBD2 (6 bases). The chain's CDR3 is CASSTPQIGTRNTGELFF. CDR3 nucleotide sequence: TGTGCCAGCAGTACACCCCAAATAGGGACTCGTAACACCGGGGAGCTGTTTTTT.